Listed below are T cell receptor beta chains from one sample, sequenced in a study of blood T cells in healthy people across ages. A single record per CDR3 protein comes from TCRdb applying MiXCR to the 5' RACE reads. The table shows approximately 350,000 distinct CDR3 sequences, with 45% to 65% occurring only once. The sample comprised blood. Receptors were obtained from a man in his 60s in good health. CDR3s include the opening cysteine and the closing phenylalanine or tryptophan. The D gene is left open where the match is weak. Clone size appears in some rows only: once, few, many, or a class for an expanded clone.

abundance: NA
j_gene: TRBJ2-3
d_gene: NA
v_gene: TRBV20-1
CDR3nt: TGCAGTGCTAGGGCAGGGGGCGAGGGGGGGCCAGATACGCAGTATTTT
CDR3aa: CSARAGGEGGPDTQYF

abundance: NA
j_gene: TRBJ2-5
d_gene: NA
v_gene: TRBV6-5
CDR3nt: TGTGCCAGCAGTTATCAGGGGTCTAACAATGAGCAGTACTTC
CDR3aa: CASSYQGSNNEQYF

abundance: NA
j_gene: TRBJ2-4
d_gene: NA
v_gene: TRBV20-1
CDR3nt: TGCAGTGTCTCACAGGGACGGGAAAACATTCAGTACTTC
CDR3aa: CSVSQGRENIQYF

abundance: NA
j_gene: TRBJ2-1
d_gene: TRBD1
v_gene: TRBV29-1
CDR3nt: TGCAGCGTTGAAACAGGGGCGTCGAGCTCCTACAATGAGCAGTTCTTC
CDR3aa: CSVETGASSSYNEQFF

abundance: NA
j_gene: TRBJ2-3
d_gene: TRBD1
v_gene: TRBV3-1
CDR3nt: TGTGCCAGCAGCCCTTGGACAGGATCCGTAAATACGCAGTATTTT
CDR3aa: CASSPWTGSVNTQYF

abundance: NA
j_gene: TRBJ1-1
d_gene: NA
v_gene: TRBV6-6
CDR3nt: TGTGCCAGCAGTCAAGTCGGGGGGAACACTGAAGCTTTCTTT
CDR3aa: CASSQVGGNTEAFF

abundance: NA
j_gene: TRBJ2-4
d_gene: NA
v_gene: TRBV6-1
CDR3nt: TGTGCCAGCAGTGAAGTGGGCAAAAGCGACATTCAGTACTTC
CDR3aa: CASSEVGKSDIQYF

abundance: NA
j_gene: TRBJ1-2
d_gene: TRBD1
v_gene: TRBV12-3/TRBV12-4
CDR3nt: TGTGCCAGCAGAGGACAGGTTTTGCGGGGTGGCTACACCTTC
CDR3aa: CASRGQVLRGGYTF

abundance: NA
j_gene: TRBJ2-1
d_gene: TRBD2
v_gene: TRBV14
CDR3nt: TGTGCCAGCAGCCCCCGGTGGACTAGTTATCATGAGCAGTTCTTC
CDR3aa: CASSPRWTSYHEQFF

abundance: few
j_gene: TRBJ2-3
d_gene: NA
v_gene: TRBV2
CDR3nt: TGTGCCAGCAGTGAAAACCCGCAGAGCCGTGGTACGCAGTATTTT
CDR3aa: CASSENPQSRGTQYF

abundance: few
j_gene: TRBJ2-7
d_gene: TRBD2
v_gene: TRBV20-1
CDR3nt: TGCAGTGCTAGAGTACAGCGGGGGGCTCACGAGCAGTACTTC
CDR3aa: CSARVQRGAHEQYF

abundance: few
j_gene: TRBJ2-3
d_gene: TRBD2
v_gene: TRBV9
CDR3nt: TGTGCCAGCAAAGGGACTAGCGGGGGCTCTAGCACAGATACGCAGTATTTT
CDR3aa: CASKGTSGGSSTDTQYF

abundance: NA
j_gene: TRBJ2-5
d_gene: NA
v_gene: TRBV27
CDR3nt: TGTGCCAGCAGCGACAGGCCTACTCGGGAGCAGTACTTC
CDR3aa: CASSDRPTREQYF

abundance: few
j_gene: TRBJ1-5
d_gene: NA
v_gene: TRBV20-1
CDR3nt: TGCAGTGCTGTCAGAAGAGATAGCAATCAGCCCCAGCATTTT
CDR3aa: CSAVRRDSNQPQHF